These 20 T cell receptor beta chains share one sample of origin, sequenced in a study of T cells after yellow fever vaccination. TCRdb recomputed calls from the 5' RACE reads with MiXCR, one row per CDR3 protein. Of 200,000 to 300,000 distinct CDR3 sequences in the sample, approximately 12% were seen once. The material sequenced was CD4+ T cells sorted from PBMCs, taken 45 days after the yellow fever booster vaccination. The receptors stem from a man aged 25 to 40 who received the YFV17D yellow fever vaccine.

This clonotype has at least ten counts. The chain uses TRBV15 and TRBJ2-3, with no clear D. Trimming stripped 9 bases from V and 2 bases from J, with 6 bases between. CDR1 and CDR2 from the germline V gene are LNHNV and YYDKDF (reference sequence). This CDR3 has 11 amino acids. The CDR3 nucleotides read TGTGCCACATCGCTCACAGATACGCAGTATTTT. It codes for CATSLTDTQYF.

This rearrangement joins TRBV30 to TRBJ2-3; D perhaps matches TRBD1 (6 bases). CDR1 is GTSNPN, CDR2 SVGIG, per germline (reference sequence). The germline V and J ends were trimmed by 3 bases and 5 bases, with 15 bases remaining between them. This CDR3 spans 14 amino acids. The CDR3 DNA is TGTGCCTGGAGACAAGGGGGAGTTGGAGATACGCAGTATTTT. Protein sequence: CAWRQGGVGDTQYF.

V is TRBV12-3 or TRBV12-4 and J is TRBJ1-5, with TRBD1 matching over 7 bases. Unmatched junction bases numbered 10, after V lost 7 bases and J lost 7 bases. This CDR3 has 14 amino acids. The CDR3 nucleotides are TGTGCCAGCACCCTGACAGGGTCGTACCAGCCCCAGCATTTT. Translation gives CASTLTGSYQPQHF.

This clonotype was seen repeatedly, ten times or more. This chain uses TRBV20-1 with TRBJ2-1; possibly TRBD2 for D (6 bases). V dropped 6 bases and J dropped 0 bases, with 12 bases sitting between them. Germline CDR1 is DFQATT and CDR2 is SNEGSKA (reference sequence). The CDR3 runs 14 residues. The CDR3 here is CSADSGSSYNEQFF. DNA of the CDR3: TGCAGTGCCGATAGCGGAAGCTCCTACAATGAGCAGTTCTTC.

The chain employs TRBV18 and TRBJ2-7; TRBD2 might be the D (6 bases). CDR1 and CDR2 from the germline V gene are KGHSH and LQKENI. The ends were cut back, 3 bases at V and 5 bases at J, with 11 bases in the middle. The CDR3 consists of 13 residues. The CDR3 spells CASSPGLTNEQYF. The CDR3 DNA follows: TGTGCCAGCTCACCGGGACTCACTAACGAGCAGTACTTC.

There are a few counts of this clonotype. V and J are TRBV20-1 and TRBJ1-1; D may be TRBD1 (5 bases). V was trimmed by 6 bases and J by 5 bases, leaving 16 bases between them. The CDR3 contains 13 residues. CDR1 is DFQATT and CDR2 is SNEGSKA in the germline V gene (reference sequence). Here the CDR3 DNA reads TGCAGTGCGGTAGGACAATCAGGAACTGAAGCTTTCTTT. Translation gives CSAVGQSGTEAFF.

The CDR3 here is CASSLVSTSGSSRPQYF. The CDR3 DNA follows: TGTGCCAGCAGCTTAGTTAGCACTAGCGGGAGTTCTCGACCGCAGTATTTT. V and J are TRBV7-9 and TRBJ2-3; the match to TRBD2 covers 11 bases. The CDR3 loop spans 17 amino acids. CDR1 is SEHNR, CDR2 FQNEAQ, per germline (reference sequence). The trim removed 1 base at V and 10 bases at J, leaving 13 bases unmatched.

This clonotype was observed a few times. V and J are TRBV5-1 and TRBJ1-2; tentative D call: TRBD1 (5 bases). Germline V gene data show CDR1 as SGHRS and CDR2 as YFSETQ. V lost 4 bases to trimming and J lost 4 bases, with 8 bases between them. This CDR3 spans 12 amino acids. The DNA for the CDR3 is TGCGCCAGCAGCAAAGACAGCTATGGCTACACCTTC. Its translation: CASSKDSYGYTF. Supplemented by reference TRBV5-1 and TRBJ1-2, the full variable domain reads KAGVTQTPRYLIKTRGQQVTLSCSPISGHRSVSWYQQTPGQGLQFLFEYFSETQRNKGNFPGRFSGRQFSNSRSEMNVSTLELGDSALYLCASSKDSYGYTFGSGTRLTVV.

The CDR3 region has the DNA TGTGCCAGCAGCCGCCTATACTACGAGCAGTACTTC. This gives the protein CASSRLYYEQYF. J is TRBJ2-7 and V is TRBV6-2 or TRBV6-3; D ambiguous. V was trimmed by 6 bases and J by 3 bases, leaving 9 bases between them. There are 12 residues in the CDR3. The germline V gene has CDR1 MNHEY and CDR2 SVGEGT.

The chain is built from TRBV15 and TRBJ2-2, with TRBD2 identical over 7 bases. Germline CDR1 is LNHNV and CDR2 is YYDKDF (reference sequence). With 7 bases clipped from V and 6 bases from J, the junction kept 8 bases outside the gene matches. The CDR3 sequence is 14 residues long. CDR3 in amino acids: CATMSGMGSGELFF. CDR3 in DNA: TGTGCCACCATGAGCGGGATGGGGTCCGGGGAGCTGTTTTTT.

This clonotype was seen only a few times. The chain is built from TRBV7-2 and TRBJ1-2; 7 nucleotides line up with TRBD1. Germline V gene sequence: CDR1 SGHTA, CDR2 FQGNSA. The CDR3 sequence is 16 residues long. Losses at the gene ends were 2 bases for V and 6 bases for J; bases not matched to a gene: 12. The CDR3 protein is CASSLNRLQGSDGYTF. The CDR3 DNA follows: TGTGCCAGCAGCTTAAACCGACTACAGGGGTCGGATGGCTACACCTTC.

The table lists this clonotype with many counts. This chain uses TRBV7-8 with TRBJ1-1; a possible D gene is TRBD1 (5 bases). Trimming took 5 bases from V and 0 from J, leaving 10 bases between them. The germline V gene has CDR1 SGHVS and CDR2 FQNEAQ. The CDR3 extends over 14 amino acids. The CDR3 is CASSPGTLNTEAFF. CDR3 DNA sequence: TGTGCCAGCAGCCCCGGGACCTTGAACACTGAAGCTTTCTTT.

This clonotype has more than one count but fewer than ten. The chain recombines TRBV7-9 with TRBJ2-5; TRBD2 matches 7 bases. Germline CDR1 SEHNR, CDR2 FQNEAQ (reference sequence). CDR3 length: 14 amino acids. After removal of 5 bases from V and 5 bases from J, the junction contained 8 bases not matched to a gene. The CDR3 here is CASSLRGLRETQYF. CDR3 sequence (DNA): TGTGCCAGCAGCCTCCGGGGACTAAGGGAGACCCAGTACTTC.

The rearrangement joins TRBV12-3 or TRBV12-4 to TRBJ2-3; D call uncertain. The CDR3 is made up of 13 amino acids. Trimming removed 2 bases at V and 6 bases at J, with 9 bases between. CDR3 bases: TGTGCCAGCAGTTTATATTTTACTGATACGCAGTATTTT. It codes for CASSLYFTDTQYF.

This chain joins TRBV12-3 or TRBV12-4 and TRBJ2-7, with a weak D call TRBD1 (6 bases). This CDR3 comprises 13 residues. The germline V and J ends were trimmed by 6 bases and 2 bases, with 11 bases remaining between them. CDR3 nucleotide sequence: TGTGCCAGCAGAAAGGACAGTCCCTACGAGCAGTACTTC. Its translation is CASRKDSPYEQYF.

This chain connects TRBV20-1 to TRBJ2-3; D uncertain. The germline V gene has CDR1 DFQATT and CDR2 SNEGSKA (reference sequence). V was pared by 3 bases and J by 1 base, with 8 bases between. CDR3 length: 13 amino acids. The DNA of the CDR3 is TGCAGTGCTAGGGGGTTGGGCACAGATACGCAGTATTTT. Residues: CSARGLGTDTQYF.

The chain joins TRBV7-2 to TRBJ1-3; D is uncertain. Germline lookup yields CDR1 SGHTA and CDR2 FQGNSA. The length of the CDR3 is 15 residues. V lost 0 bases, J lost 2 bases, and 8 bases lay in between. The CDR3 nucleotides read TGTGCCAGCAGCTTAGCGGGTCTGCCTGGAAACACCATATATTTT. This sequence encodes CASSLAGLPGNTIYF.

This clonotype was seen more than once but under ten times. This chain links TRBV4-2 with TRBJ2-2; a possible D gene is TRBD2 (5 bases). This CDR3 spans 14 amino acids. The V and J ends lost 0 bases and 4 bases respectively, with 6 bases between them. Looked up from germline, CDR1 is LGHNA and CDR2 is YNFKEQ. CDR3 sequence reads: CASSQEGGTGELFF. CDR3 DNA sequence: TGTGCCAGCAGCCAAGAAGGAGGCACCGGGGAGCTGTTTTTT.

The V call is TRBV29-1, the J call TRBJ2-3; D unclear. Germline V CDR1 and CDR2: SQVTM, ANQGSEA. The CDR3 has 12 residues. V shed 4 bases and J shed 2 bases, with 7 bases lying between them. As DNA, the CDR3 is TGCAGCGTTGGTCAGGTCACAGATACGCAGTATTTT. This encodes CSVGQVTDTQYF.

This clonotype was found a few times. The chain combines TRBV6-5 with TRBJ1-1, with D hard to call. Germline values: CDR1 MNHEY, CDR2 SVGAGI. With 7 bases removed from V and 4 bases from J, the gap between germline ends came to 13 bases. The CDR3 spans 13 residues. The CDR3 coding sequence is TGTGCCAGCAATTTGGGTCCTGGCACTGAAGCTTTCTTT. This translates into CASNLGPGTEAFF.